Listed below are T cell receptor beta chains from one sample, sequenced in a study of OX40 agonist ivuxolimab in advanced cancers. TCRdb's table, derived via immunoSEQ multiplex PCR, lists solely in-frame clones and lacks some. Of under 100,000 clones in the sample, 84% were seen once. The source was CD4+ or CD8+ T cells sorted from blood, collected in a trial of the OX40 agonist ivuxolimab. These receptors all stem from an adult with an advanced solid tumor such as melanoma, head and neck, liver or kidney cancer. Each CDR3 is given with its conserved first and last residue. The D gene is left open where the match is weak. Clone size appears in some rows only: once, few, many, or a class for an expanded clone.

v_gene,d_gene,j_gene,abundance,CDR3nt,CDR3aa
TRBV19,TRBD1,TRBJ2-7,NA,TGTGCCAGTAGTTCAGGGGGCGCCGGATACGAGCAGTACTTC,CASSSGGAGYEQYF
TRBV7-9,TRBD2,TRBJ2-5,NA,TGTGCCAGCAGCTTTAGCGGGGGGGCAATCCGAGAGACCCAGTACTTC,CASSFSGGAIRETQYF
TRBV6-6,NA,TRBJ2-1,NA,TGTGCCAGCAACTCTAACTCCCCCTACAATGAGCAGTTCTTC,CASNSNSPYNEQFF
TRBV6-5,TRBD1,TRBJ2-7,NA,TGTGCCAGCAGTTACTCGGGGACAGGGATCTACGAGCAGTACTTC,CASSYSGTGIYEQYF
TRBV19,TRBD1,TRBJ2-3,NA,TGTGCCAGTAGTCCGGCAGGGGGCGATTACACAGATACGCAGTATTTT,CASSPAGGDYTDTQYF
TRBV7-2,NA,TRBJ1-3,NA,TGTGCCAGCAGCCTCACCCCCCTCGTCGGAAACACCATATATTTT,CASSLTPLVGNTIYF
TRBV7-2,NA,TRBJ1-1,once,TGTGCCAGCAGCCTAGGGTCGCGGTCGAACACTGAAGCTTTCTTT,CASSLGSRSNTEAFF
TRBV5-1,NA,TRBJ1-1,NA,TGCGCCAGCAGCTTGGGAAGTAGCAACACTGAAGCTTTCTTT,CASSLGSSNTEAFF
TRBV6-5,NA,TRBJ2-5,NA,TGTGCCAGCAGTTCTGGGTCAGGGTGGGCCCAAGAGACCCAGTACTTC,CASSSGSGWAQETQYF
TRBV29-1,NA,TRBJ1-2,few,TGCAGCGTTACACTCGGGGGGGATGGCTACACCTTC,CSVTLGGDGYTF
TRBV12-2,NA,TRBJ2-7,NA,TGTGCAAGTCGCTTATCCCTCGCTACCTCCTACGAGCAGTACTTC,CASRLSLATSYEQYF
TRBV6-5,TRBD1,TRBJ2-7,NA,TGTGCCAGCAGTTACTCGGGCCCGGGACAGGGGAACGAGCAGTACTTC,CASSYSGPGQGNEQYF
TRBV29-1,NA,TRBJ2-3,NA,TGCAGCGTTGACGATTGGGTAATTGGAGATACGCAGTATTTT,CSVDDWVIGDTQYF
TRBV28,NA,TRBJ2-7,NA,TGTGCCAGCAGCGTGGGATGGTCCTCCTACGAGCAGTACTTC,CASSVGWSSYEQYF
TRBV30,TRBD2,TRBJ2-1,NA,TGTGCCTGGAGTGCTCTCACTCTAGCGGGGGAGGCCTACAATGAGCAGTTCTTC,CAWSALTLAGEAYNEQFF
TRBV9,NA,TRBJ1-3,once,TGTGCCAGCAGCGCCGTTGATGGGGTACGAGGAAACACCATATATTTT,CASSAVDGVRGNTIYF
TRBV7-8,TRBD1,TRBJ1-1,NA,TGTGCCAGCAGCGCGCCCGGGACAGGGAACACTGAAGCTTTCTTT,CASSAPGTGNTEAFF
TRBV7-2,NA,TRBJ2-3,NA,TGTGCCAGCAGCCCTCGCACAGATACGCAGTATTTT,CASSPRTDTQYF
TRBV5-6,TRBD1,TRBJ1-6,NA,TGTGCCAGCAGCTTCACCGGGACAGGGAATTCACCCCTCCACTTT,CASSFTGTGNSPLHF
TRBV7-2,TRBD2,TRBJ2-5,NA,TGTGCCAGCGCTAGCGGCGGCCAAGAGACCCAGTACTTC,CASASGGQETQYF
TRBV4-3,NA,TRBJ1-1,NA,TGCGCCAGCAGCCAAGACCGGGGGGGCGAGGTCGTGAACACTGAAGCTTTCTTT,CASSQDRGGEVVNTEAFF
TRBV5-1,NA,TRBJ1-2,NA,TGCGCCAACAGCTTGGGTAGGGGCGGCTATGGCTACACCTTC,CANSLGRGGYGYTF
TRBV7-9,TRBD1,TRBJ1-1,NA,TGTGCCATTCATACAGGGGGCACTGAAGCTTTCTTT,CAIHTGGTEAFF
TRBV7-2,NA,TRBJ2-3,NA,TGTGCCAGCAGCTTACGACTAGCAGATACGCAGTATTTT,CASSLRLADTQYF
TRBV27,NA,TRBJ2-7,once,TGTGCCAGCAAACCCCCAGGGGCGGGGGAGCAGTACTTC,CASKPPGAGEQYF
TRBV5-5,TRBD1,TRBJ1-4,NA,TGTGCCAGCAGCCTTGGACAGGACGGGGAAAAACTGTTTTTT,CASSLGQDGEKLFF
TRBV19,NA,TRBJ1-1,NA,TGTGCCAGTAGTATACCTCGAGGGGGGCGCGACACTGAAGCTTTCTTT,CASSIPRGGRDTEAFF
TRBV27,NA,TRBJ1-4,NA,TGTGCCAGCAGCCGCAAAGGCGGGGAAAAACTGTTTTTT,CASSRKGGEKLFF
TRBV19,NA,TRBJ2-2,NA,TGTGCCAGTAGTATAAGCCAGCCCACCGGGGAGCTGTTTTTT,CASSISQPTGELFF
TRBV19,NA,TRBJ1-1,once,TGTGCCAGTAGTATCGGGAGGGGGAACACTGAAGCTTTCTTT,CASSIGRGNTEAFF
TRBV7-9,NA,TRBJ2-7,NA,TGTGCCAGCAGCTTAGTGAGCTCCTACGAGCAGTACTTC,CASSLVSSYEQYF
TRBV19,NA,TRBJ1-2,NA,TGTGCCAGTAGTAGTTTCAGGGGTAGGGATGGCTACACCTTC,CASSSFRGRDGYTF
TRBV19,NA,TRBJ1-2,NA,TGTGCCAGTAGTACCTCGGGACTCCCACGCTATGGCTACACCTTC,CASSTSGLPRYGYTF
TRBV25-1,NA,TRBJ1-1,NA,TGTGCCAGCAGTGTAAGGGGGGTCACTGAAGCTTTCTTT,CASSVRGVTEAFF
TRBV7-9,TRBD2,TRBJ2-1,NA,TGTGCCAGCAGCCTCTCGTCTAGCGGGGGGTGGGAATTCTACAATGAGCAGTTCTTC,CASSLSSSGGWEFYNEQFF
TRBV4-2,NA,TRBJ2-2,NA,TGTGCCAGCAGCCCCCTAACCCGGGCCGGGGAGCTGTTTTTT,CASSPLTRAGELFF
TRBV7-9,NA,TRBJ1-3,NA,TGTGCCAGCAGCCCCTCTGGAAACACCATATATTTT,CASSPSGNTIYF
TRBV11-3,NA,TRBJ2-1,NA,TGTGCCAGCAGCTTAGATGAGGGGGCCTACAATGAGCAGTTCTTC,CASSLDEGAYNEQFF
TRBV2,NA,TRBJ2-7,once,TGTGCCAGCTCTGGACAGAGCTCCTACGAGCAGTACTTC,CASSGQSSYEQYF
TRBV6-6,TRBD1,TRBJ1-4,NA,TGTGCCAGCAGACAGGGGGGAGATGAAAAACTGTTTTTT,CASRQGGDEKLFF
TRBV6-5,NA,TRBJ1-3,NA,TGTGCCAGCAGTTACTCCGGGGTTGGAGGAAACACCATATATTTT,CASSYSGVGGNTIYF
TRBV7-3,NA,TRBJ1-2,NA,TGTGCCAGCAGCTCAGATAGGGGTTATGGCTACACCTTC,CASSSDRGYGYTF
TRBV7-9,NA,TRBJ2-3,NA,TGTGCCAGCAGCTTAGCGCGGGGCGAGGTTGGCACAGATACGCAGTATTTT,CASSLARGEVGTDTQYF
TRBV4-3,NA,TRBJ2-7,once,TGCGCCAGCAGCCAAGGCGCAGGGCACGAGCAGTACTTC,CASSQGAGHEQYF
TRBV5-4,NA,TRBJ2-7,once,TGTGCCAGCAGCCCGGAGCCCCTCTCCTACGAGCAGTACTTC,CASSPEPLSYEQYF
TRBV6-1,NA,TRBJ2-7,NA,TGTGCCAGCAGTTCCCCGGACAGAATCGCCTACGAGCAGTACTTC,CASSSPDRIAYEQYF
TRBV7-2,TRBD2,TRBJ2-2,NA,TGTGCCAGCAGATTACTAGCGCGCCGGGAGCTGTTTTTT,CASRLLARRELFF
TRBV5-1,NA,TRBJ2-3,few,TGCGCCAGCAGCTTGGTGGGGGCTAGCACAGATACGCAGTATTTT,CASSLVGASTDTQYF
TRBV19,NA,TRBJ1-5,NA,TGTGCCAGTAGTACAGGGCGCAATCAGCCCCAGCATTTT,CASSTGRNQPQHF
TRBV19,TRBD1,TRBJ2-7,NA,TGTGCCAGTAGCGACCGGGACAGATCCTCCTACGAGCAGTACTTC,CASSDRDRSSYEQYF